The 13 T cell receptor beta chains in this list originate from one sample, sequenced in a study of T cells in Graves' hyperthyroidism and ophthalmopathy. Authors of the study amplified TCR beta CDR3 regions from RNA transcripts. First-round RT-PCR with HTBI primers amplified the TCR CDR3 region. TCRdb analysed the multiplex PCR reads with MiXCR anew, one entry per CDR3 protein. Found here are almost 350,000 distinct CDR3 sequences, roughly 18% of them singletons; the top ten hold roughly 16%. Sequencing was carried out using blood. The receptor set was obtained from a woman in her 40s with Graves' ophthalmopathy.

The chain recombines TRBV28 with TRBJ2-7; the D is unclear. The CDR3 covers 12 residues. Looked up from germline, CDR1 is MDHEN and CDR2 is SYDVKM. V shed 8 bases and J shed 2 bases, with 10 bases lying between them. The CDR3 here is CASWDYPYEQYF. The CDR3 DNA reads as TGTGCCAGCTGGGATTACCCCTACGAGCAGTACTTC.

CDR3 nucleotides: TGTGCCAGCAGTTTGGGGGACATCGGCGGCTACACCTTC. Protein product: CASSLGDIGGYTF. This rearrangement joins TRBV28 to TRBJ1-2, with D maybe TRBD1 (6 bases). This CDR3 spans 13 amino acids. V dropped 3 bases and J dropped 8 bases, with 13 bases sitting between them. From germline, CDR1 is MDHEN and CDR2 SYDVKM.

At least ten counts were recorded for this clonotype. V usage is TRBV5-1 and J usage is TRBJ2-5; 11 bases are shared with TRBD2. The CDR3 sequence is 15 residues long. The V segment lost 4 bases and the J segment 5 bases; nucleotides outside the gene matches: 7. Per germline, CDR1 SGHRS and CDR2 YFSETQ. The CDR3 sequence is CASSEVAGGAETQYF. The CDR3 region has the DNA TGCGCCAGCAGCGAGGTAGCGGGAGGGGCGGAGACCCAGTACTTC.

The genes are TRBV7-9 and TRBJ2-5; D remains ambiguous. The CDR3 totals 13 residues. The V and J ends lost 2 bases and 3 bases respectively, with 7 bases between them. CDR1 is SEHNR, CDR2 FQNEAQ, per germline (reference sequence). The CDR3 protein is CASSLLIEETQYF. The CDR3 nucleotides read TGTGCCAGCAGCTTACTTATAGAAGAGACCCAGTACTTC.

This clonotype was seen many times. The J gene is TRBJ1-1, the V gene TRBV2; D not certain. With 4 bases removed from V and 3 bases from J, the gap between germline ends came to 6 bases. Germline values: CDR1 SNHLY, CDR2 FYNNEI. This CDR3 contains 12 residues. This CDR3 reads CASSGIDTEAFF. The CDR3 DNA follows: TGTGCCAGCAGTGGGATTGACACTGAAGCTTTCTTT.

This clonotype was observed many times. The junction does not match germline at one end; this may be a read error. The CDR3 DNA is TGCGCCAGCAGCAAAGACCCTTTGGGGACTAGCGACTCCTACGAGCAGTACTTC. Its translation: CASSKDPLGTSDSYEQYF. The J gene is TRBJ2-7, the V gene TRBV4-1, with 10 bases matching TRBD2. The CDR3 loop spans 18 amino acids. The germline V gene has CDR1 MGHRA and CDR2 YSYEKL.

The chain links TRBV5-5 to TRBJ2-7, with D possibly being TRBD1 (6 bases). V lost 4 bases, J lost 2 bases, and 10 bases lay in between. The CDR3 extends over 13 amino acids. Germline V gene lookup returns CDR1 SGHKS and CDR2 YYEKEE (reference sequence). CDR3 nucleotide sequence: TGTGCCAGCAGCCGGACAGCGCCCTACGAGCAGTACTTC. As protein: CASSRTAPYEQYF.

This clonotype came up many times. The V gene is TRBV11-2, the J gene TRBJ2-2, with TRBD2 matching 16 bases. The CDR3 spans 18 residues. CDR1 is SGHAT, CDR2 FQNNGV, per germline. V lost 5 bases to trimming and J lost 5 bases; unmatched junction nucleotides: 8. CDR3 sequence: CASSRGTSGRARTGELFF. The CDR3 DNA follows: TGTGCCAGCAGCCGAGGGACTAGCGGGAGGGCCCGGACCGGGGAGCTGTTTTTT.

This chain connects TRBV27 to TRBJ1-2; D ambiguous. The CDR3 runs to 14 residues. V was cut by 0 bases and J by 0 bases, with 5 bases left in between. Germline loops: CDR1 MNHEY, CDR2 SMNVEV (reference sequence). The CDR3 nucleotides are TGTGCCAGCAGTTTATCGCGATCTAACTATGGCTACACCTTC. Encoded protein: CASSLSRSNYGYTF.

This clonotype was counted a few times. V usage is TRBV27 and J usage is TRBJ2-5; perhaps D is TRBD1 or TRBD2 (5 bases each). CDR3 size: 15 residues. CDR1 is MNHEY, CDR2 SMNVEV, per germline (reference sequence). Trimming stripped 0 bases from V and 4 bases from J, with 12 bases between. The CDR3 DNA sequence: TGTGCCAGCAGTTTATCCACAGGAGAGGGAGAGACCCAGTACTTC. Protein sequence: CASSLSTGEGETQYF.

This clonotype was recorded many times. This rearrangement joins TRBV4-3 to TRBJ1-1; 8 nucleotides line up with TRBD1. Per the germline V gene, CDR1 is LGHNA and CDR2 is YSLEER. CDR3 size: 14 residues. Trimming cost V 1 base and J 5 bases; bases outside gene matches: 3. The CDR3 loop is CASSQVQGATEAFF. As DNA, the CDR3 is TGCGCCAGCAGCCAAGTTCAGGGGGCAACTGAAGCTTTCTTT.

CDR3 nucleotide sequence: TGCAGTGCTAGAGACAGTACCCTAGCCAAAAACATTCAGTACTTC. Its protein product is CSARDSTLAKNIQYF. J is TRBJ2-4 and V is TRBV20-1; D is ambiguous. The germline V and J ends were trimmed by 0 bases and 0 bases, with 9 bases remaining between them. The CDR3 sequence is 15 residues long. Germline V lookup: CDR1 DFQATT, CDR2 SNEGSKA (reference sequence).

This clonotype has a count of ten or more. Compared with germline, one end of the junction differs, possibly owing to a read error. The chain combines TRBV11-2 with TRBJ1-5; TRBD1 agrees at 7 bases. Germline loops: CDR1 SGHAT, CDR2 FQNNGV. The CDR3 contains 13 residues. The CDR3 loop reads CASSLGQSQAQHF. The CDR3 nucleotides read TGTGCCAGCAGCTTGGGACAGTCTCAGGCCCAGCATTTT.